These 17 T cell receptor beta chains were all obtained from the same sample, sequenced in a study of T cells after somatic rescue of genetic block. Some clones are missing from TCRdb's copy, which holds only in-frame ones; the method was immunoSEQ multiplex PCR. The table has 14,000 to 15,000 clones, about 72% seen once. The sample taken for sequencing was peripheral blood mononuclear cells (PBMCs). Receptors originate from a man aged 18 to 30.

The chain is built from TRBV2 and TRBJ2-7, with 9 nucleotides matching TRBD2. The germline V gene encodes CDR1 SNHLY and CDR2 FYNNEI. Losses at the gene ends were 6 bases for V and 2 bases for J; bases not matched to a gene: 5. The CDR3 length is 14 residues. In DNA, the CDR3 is TGTGCCAGCAGGGAGCGGGGGGCCCCCTACGAGCAGTACTTC. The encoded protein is CASRERGAPYEQYF.

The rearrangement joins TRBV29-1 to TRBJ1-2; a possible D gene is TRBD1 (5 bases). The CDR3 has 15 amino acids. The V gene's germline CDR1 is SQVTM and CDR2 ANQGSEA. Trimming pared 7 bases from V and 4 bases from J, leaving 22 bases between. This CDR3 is CSARSHGRTSYGYTF. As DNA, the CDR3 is TGCAGCGCCCGTTCCCACGGCAGGACATCCTATGGCTACACCTTC.

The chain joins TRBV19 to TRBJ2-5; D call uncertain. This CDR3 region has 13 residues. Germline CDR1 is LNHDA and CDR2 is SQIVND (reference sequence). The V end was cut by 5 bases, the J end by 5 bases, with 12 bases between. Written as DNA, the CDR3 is TGTGCCAGTAGTGTCCAAGGGTTCGAGACCCAGTACTTC. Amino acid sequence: CASSVQGFETQYF.

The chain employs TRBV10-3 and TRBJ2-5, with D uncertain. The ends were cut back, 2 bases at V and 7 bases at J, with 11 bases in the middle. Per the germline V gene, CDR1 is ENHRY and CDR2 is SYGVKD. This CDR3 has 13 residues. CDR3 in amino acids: CAISENSGRTQYF. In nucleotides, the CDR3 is TGTGCCATCAGTGAGAACTCAGGCAGGACCCAGTACTTC.

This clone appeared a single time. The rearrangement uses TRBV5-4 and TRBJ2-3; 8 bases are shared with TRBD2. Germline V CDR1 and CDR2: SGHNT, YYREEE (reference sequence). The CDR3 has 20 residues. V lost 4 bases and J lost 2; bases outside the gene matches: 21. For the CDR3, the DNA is TGTGCCAGCAGCCTAAGGAATGGGGTTGAGCGGGAGTTAGACACAGATACGCAGTATTTT. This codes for CASSLRNGVERELDTDTQYF.

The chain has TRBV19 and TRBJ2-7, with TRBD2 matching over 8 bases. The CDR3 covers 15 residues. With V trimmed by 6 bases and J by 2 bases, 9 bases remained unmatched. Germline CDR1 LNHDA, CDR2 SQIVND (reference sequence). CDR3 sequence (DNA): TGTGCCAGTAGCCCCGGGACTAGGGCTGCCTACGAGCAGTACTTC. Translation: CASSPGTRAAYEQYF.

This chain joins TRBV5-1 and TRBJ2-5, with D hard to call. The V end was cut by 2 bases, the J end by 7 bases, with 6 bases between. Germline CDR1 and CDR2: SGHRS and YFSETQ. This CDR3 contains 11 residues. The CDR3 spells CASSFGSTQYF. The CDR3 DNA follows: TGCGCCAGCAGCTTCGGGTCGACCCAGTACTTC. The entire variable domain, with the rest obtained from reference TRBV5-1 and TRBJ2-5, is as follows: KAGVTQTPRYLIKTRGQQVTLSCSPISGHRSVSWYQQTPGQGLQFLFEYFSETQRNKGNFPGRFSGRQFSNSRSEMNVSTLELGDSALYLCASSFGSTQYFGPGTRLLVL.

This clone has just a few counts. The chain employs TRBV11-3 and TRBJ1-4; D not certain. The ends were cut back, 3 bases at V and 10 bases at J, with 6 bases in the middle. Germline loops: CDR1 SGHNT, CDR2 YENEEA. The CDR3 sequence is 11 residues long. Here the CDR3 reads CASSFPRKLFF. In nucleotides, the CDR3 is TGTGCCAGCAGCTTCCCTAGAAAACTGTTTTTT.

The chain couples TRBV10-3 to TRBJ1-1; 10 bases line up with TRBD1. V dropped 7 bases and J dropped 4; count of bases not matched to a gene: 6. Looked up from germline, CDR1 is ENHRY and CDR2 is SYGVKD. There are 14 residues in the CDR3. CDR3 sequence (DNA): TGTGCCATCAATGGACAGGGGGGAGGCACTGAAGCTTTCTTT. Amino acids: CAINGQGGGTEAFF.

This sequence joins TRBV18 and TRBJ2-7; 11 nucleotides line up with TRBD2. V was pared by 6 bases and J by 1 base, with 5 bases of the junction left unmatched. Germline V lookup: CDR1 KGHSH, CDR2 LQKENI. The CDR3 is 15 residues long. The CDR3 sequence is CASSRLAGPSYEQYF. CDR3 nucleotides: TGTGCCAGCTCCCGACTAGCGGGGCCGTCCTACGAGCAGTACTTC.

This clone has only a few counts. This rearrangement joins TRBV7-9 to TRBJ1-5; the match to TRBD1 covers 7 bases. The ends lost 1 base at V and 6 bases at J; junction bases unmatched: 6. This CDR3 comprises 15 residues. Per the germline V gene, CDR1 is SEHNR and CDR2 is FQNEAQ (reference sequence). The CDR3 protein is CASSLGRGRGQPQHF. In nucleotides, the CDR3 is TGTGCCAGCAGCTTAGGGAGGGGGCGCGGTCAGCCCCAGCATTTT.

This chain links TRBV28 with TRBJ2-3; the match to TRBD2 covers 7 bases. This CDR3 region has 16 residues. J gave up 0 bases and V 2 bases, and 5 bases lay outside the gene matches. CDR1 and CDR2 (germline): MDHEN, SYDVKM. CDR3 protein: CASSLGLAASTDTQYF. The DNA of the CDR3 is TGTGCCAGCAGTTTAGGGCTAGCGGCTAGCACAGATACGCAGTATTTT.

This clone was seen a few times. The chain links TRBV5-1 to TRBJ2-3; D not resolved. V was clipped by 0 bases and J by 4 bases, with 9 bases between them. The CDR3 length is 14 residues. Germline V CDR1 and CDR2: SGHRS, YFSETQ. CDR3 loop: CASSLVVFSDTQYF. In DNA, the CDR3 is TGCGCCAGCAGCTTGGTTGTGTTCTCAGATACGCAGTATTTT.

The CDR3: CAGQGNTGELFF. The CDR3 DNA sequence: TGTGCCGGACAAGGGAACACCGGGGAGCTGTTTTTT. The chain uses TRBV28 and TRBJ2-2; possible D gene TRBD1, 5 bases. V dropped 11 bases and J dropped 1 base, with 8 bases sitting between them. This CDR3 spans 12 amino acids. The germline V gene has CDR1 MDHEN and CDR2 SYDVKM.

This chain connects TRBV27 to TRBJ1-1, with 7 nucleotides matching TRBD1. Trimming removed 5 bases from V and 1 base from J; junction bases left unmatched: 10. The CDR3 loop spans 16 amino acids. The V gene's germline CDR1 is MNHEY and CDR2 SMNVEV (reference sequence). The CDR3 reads CASSPGAGGRNTEAFF. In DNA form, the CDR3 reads TGTGCCAGCAGTCCCGGAGCAGGGGGGAGGAACACTGAAGCTTTCTTT.

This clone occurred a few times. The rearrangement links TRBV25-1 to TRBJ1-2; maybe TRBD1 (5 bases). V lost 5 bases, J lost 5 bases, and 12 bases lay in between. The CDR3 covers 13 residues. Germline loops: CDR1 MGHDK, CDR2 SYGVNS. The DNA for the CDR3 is TGTGCCAGCAGTCCCGGGACGAATTATGGCTACACCTTC. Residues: CASSPGTNYGYTF.

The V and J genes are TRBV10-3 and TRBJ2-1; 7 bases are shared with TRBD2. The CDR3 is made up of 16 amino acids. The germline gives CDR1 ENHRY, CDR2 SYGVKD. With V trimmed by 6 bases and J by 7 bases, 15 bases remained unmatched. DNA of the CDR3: TGTGCCATCAGCCCCGGAAGAGGGAGGGCCGGAAATGAGCAGTTCTTC. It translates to CAISPGRGRAGNEQFF.